The 2 T cell receptor beta chains below come from one sample, sequenced in a study of shared clonotypes between healthy human individuals. The repertoire was sequenced with immunoSEQ multiplex PCR; TCRdb's copy has only in-frame clones and lacks some. This sample has about 680,000 clones; about 92% occur once, and the top ten carry approximately 25%. Positive CCR7 selection of CD45RO-negative cells yielded the naive CD8 cells, and terminally differentiated effector memory CD45RA+ cells were excluded. The sequenced sample consisted of naive CD8+ T cells sorted from blood. The receptors shown here come from a man between 25 and 39 years old in good health.

As to this clone: Other nucleotide sequences from this sample produce the same CDR3. The V gene is TRBV6-5, the J gene TRBJ2-7; D is uncertain. The V and J ends lost 4 bases and 1 base respectively, with 5 bases between them. This CDR3 has 12 residues. The germline V gene encodes CDR1 MNHEY and CDR2 SVGAGI. The CDR3 reads CASSSLSYEQYF. Written as DNA, the CDR3 is TGTGCCAGCAGTTCCCTATCCTACGAGCAGTACTTC.

For the CDR3, the DNA is TGCGCCAGCAGCCAAGACCCAGGGTGGAAATCAGAGACCCAGTACTTC. This codes for CASSQDPGWKSETQYF. The V and J genes are TRBV4-1 and TRBJ2-5; D perhaps matches TRBD1 (5 bases). The CDR3 extends over 16 amino acids. V was shortened by 0 bases and J by 4 bases, with 15 bases between the two germline ends. From germline, CDR1 is MGHRA and CDR2 YSYEKL.